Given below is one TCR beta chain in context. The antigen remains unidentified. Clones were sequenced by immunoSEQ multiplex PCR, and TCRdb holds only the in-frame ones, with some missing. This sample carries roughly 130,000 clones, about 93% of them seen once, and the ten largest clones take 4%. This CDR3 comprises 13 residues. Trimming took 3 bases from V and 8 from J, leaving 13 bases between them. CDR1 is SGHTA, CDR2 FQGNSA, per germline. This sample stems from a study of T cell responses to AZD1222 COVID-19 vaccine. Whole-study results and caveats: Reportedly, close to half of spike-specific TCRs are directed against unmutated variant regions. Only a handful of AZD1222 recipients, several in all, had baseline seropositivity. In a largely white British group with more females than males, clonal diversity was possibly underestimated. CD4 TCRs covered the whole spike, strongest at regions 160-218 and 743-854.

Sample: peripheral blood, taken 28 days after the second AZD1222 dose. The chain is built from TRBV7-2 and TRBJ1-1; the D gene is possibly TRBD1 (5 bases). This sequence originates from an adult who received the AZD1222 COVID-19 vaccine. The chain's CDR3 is CASSFNQGTEAFF. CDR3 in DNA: TGTGCCAGCAGCTTCAACCAAGGGACCGAAGCTTTCTTT.